This TCR beta chain is drawn from a study of CD8+ T cells in alopecia areata. RNA extraction and reverse transcription yielded cDNA as sequencing template. Sequencing used immunoSEQ multiplex PCR; TCRdb keeps in-frame clones, though not all of them. The sample carries about 90,000 clones, 44% recorded once. Trimming took 0 bases from V and 2 from J, leaving 9 bases between them. CDR1 and CDR2 (germline): SGDLS, YYNGEE. The CDR3 contains 14 residues. Described treatment: oral pan-JAK inhibitor, 5-10 mg twice daily. General study results and limits: Resident alphabeta T-cell populations of normal skin are likewise subject to sequencing in scalp samples. Relative to normal scalp, lesional scalp, especially alopecia totalis/universalis, showed higher clonality. Clonality in the scalp and expanded CD8+ clones ranked among the top 100 were significantly decreased by tofacitinib.

About this clone: Its antigen is still unknown.

V usage is TRBV9 and J usage is TRBJ2-7; D might be TRBD1 (6 bases). This material consisted of CD8+ T cells sorted from blood, taken at week 24, from a patient treated with tofacitinib. This TCR derives from a human donor with alopecia areata. In DNA, the CDR3 is TGTGCCAGCAGCGTAGGAGGACAGACCTACGAGCAGTACTTC. Translation gives CASSVGGQTYEQYF.